The count of the clone carrying this T cell receptor (beta chain) is one. These data come from a study of PD-L1 blockade in urothelial cancer. Study details: Specimens of blood held a median count of about 150,000 T cells.

Sequencing used immunoSEQ multiplex PCR; TCRdb keeps in-frame clones, though not all of them. The profile covers about 38,000 clones, with around 82% appearing a single time and roughly a sixth taken by the ten largest. The source is a man in his 60s with urothelial cancer. This material consisted of PBMCs, taken around atezolizumab (anti-PD-L1) treatment.

The CDR3 DNA reads TGTGCCAGTAGTATCCCCGCCGGGAGGGGCAATCAGCCCCAGCATTTT. It is translated as CASSIPAGRGNQPQHF. This chain connects TRBV19 to TRBJ1-5; D unclear. Germline V gene data show CDR1 as LNHDA and CDR2 as SQIVND (reference sequence). V was clipped by 3 bases and J by 2 bases, with 14 bases between them. The CDR3 length is 16 residues.